Listed below are T cell receptor beta chains from one sample, sequenced in a study of early T cells in non-severe SARS-CoV-2 infection. TCRdb processed the 5' RACE reads anew with MiXCR; each CDR3 protein has one entry. The table has about 94,000 distinct CDR3 sequences, around 14% seen once. The sequencing sample was made of whole blood. These receptors were obtained from an adult who was a healthcare worker with PCR-confirmed SARS-CoV-2 infection or an uninfected control (not recorded which). Each CDR3 is given without its conserved first and last residue. Not every row has a clone size; where given, it reads once, few, many or a size class.

j_call cdr3_length v_call clone_size cdr3_aa
TRBJ2-5 10 TRBV20-1 many SIRGAKETQY
TRBJ1-2 12 TRBV7-9 NA ASSSGGSNYGYT
TRBJ2-2 12 TRBV6-5 NA ASSSGGPSGELF
TRBJ2-7 12 TRBV5-1 few ASSLQTGSNEQY
TRBJ1-4 12 TRBV3-1 many ASSLQAGQEKLF
TRBJ2-2 13 TRBV24-1 NA ATSEATANTGELF
TRBJ1-1 11 TRBV7-2 NA ASSPRQGLEAF
TRBJ2-5 11 TRBV27 NA ASRRTGVETQY
TRBJ2-3 10 TRBV20-1 medium-sized SAEEGTDTQY
TRBJ1-6 13 TRBV20-1 many SARTTGTYNSPLH
TRBJ2-3 10 TRBV6-2/TRBV6-3 once ASTGTVDTQY
TRBJ2-7 9 TRBV29-1 NA SVEGTYEQY
TRBJ2-2 12 TRBV12-3/TRBV12-4 many ASSLGPGSGELF
TRBJ1-2 10 TRBV28 NA ASSPGSYGFT
TRBJ1-4 13 TRBV28 many ASSSTRVPGEKLF
TRBJ2-7 13 TRBV28 few ASSSSGTGISEQY
TRBJ1-1 13 TRBV28 few ASATTGDLNTEAF
TRBJ1-3 13 TRBV7-3 NA ASSLTDSSGNTIY
TRBJ2-5 9 TRBV20-1 NA SARFILGEY
TRBJ1-2 11 TRBV4-1 NA ASSQTGTGGYT
TRBJ2-5 14 TRBV5-1 many ASSGPGLAIQETQY
TRBJ2-3 13 TRBV5-1 NA ASSFQVVRAYTQY
TRBJ1-5 13 TRBV9 few ASSPGIQFNQPQH
TRBJ2-3 14 TRBV2 many ASSLRLAGGTDTQY
TRBJ1-6 12 TRBV28 many ASSSAGPNSPLH
TRBJ2-5 11 TRBV20-1 NA SVVETGEETQY
TRBJ2-5 12 TRBV4-1 many ASSPLAGEETQY
TRBJ2-1 14 TRBV7-9 many ASSSTGGPDYNEQF
TRBJ1-5 11 TRBV6-5 NA ASRVQGGQPQH
TRBJ2-6 13 TRBV28 few ASSSTGYGANVLT
TRBJ1-1 11 TRBV2 few ASIDVRGTEAF
TRBJ1-2 13 TRBV10-2 NA ASRGNRQGNYGYT
TRBJ2-7 13 TRBV19 few ASRTGTGPFYEQY
TRBJ1-1 12 TRBV3-1 NA ASSQQAPGLGAF
TRBJ2-7 12 TRBV4-3 many ASSRLVGVHEQY
TRBJ1-2 12 TRBV5-1 few ASSSGTGDYGYT
TRBJ1-1 12 TRBV12-3/TRBV12-4 few ASSYPGLGTEAF
TRBJ2-7 11 TRBV12-3/TRBV12-4 few ASRPGQAYEQY
TRBJ2-1 14 TRBV2 many ASSEWGGSSYNEQF
TRBJ2-7 13 TRBV28 few ASSLHRTGYYEQY
TRBJ1-2 12 TRBV20-1 NA SARDLWQGQPNT
TRBJ2-3 14 TRBV11-2 many ASSRRTSVATDTQY
TRBJ2-3 12 TRBV5-4 many ASSPVGGLRGQY
TRBJ1-1 10 TRBV27 NA ASSLRAMGAF
TRBJ1-1 12 TRBV12-3/TRBV12-4 NA ASSPGHRSTEAF
TRBJ1-1 10 TRBV6-5 many ASSIGGSEAF
TRBJ1-1 12 TRBV7-2 NA ASSREGLRTEAF
TRBJ2-3 13 TRBV5-1 many ASSLDIAGTDTQY
TRBJ2-4 11 TRBV28 NA ASSAPNKNIQY
TRBJ2-3 12 TRBV5-6 NA ASSLDRLTDTQY
TRBJ1-1 10 TRBV7-9 few ASSNRNTEAF
TRBJ2-5 11 TRBV7-3 NA ASSLGGSGTQY
TRBJ2-7 12 TRBV28 many ASRSKRYPYEQY
TRBJ2-3 12 TRBV28 NA ASSQAGHTDTQY
TRBJ2-5 13 TRBV6-5 few ASSYSDRGQETQY